The sequence of this T cell receptor beta chain was determined in a study of cytomegalovirus exposure and HLA in healthy donors. Study-wide findings and caveats: Cytomegalovirus association was assigned to some 160 TCR beta chains. The authors later linked a missense DCLRE1C variant to TCR beta V- and J-gene trimming. One cluster of highly shared sequence variants probably arose as a sequencing artifact.

This clone came up a few times. Its matching antigen is unknown. Vbeta (60) and Jbeta (13) primers were used in the PCR. Assay used: immunoSEQ multiplex PCR; TCRdb lists only in-frame clones, some missing. The sample holds 150,000 to 200,000 clones, over 60% seen once. Germline CDR1 reads SGHRS; CDR2 reads YFSETQ. This CDR3 comprises 15 residues. V was pared by 7 bases and J by 2 bases, with 19 bases between. What was sequenced was PBMCs. The V call is TRBV5-1, the J call TRBJ2-7; tentatively, D is TRBD2 (6 bases). The TCR originated in a male donor in good health and CMV-seronegative. The CDR3 DNA is TGCGCCAGCCGCCCGACTAGACAAGAGACCTACGAGCAGTACTTC. Its translation: CASRPTRQETYEQYF.